This passage covers 18 T cell receptor beta chains from one sample sequenced in a study of T cell repertoires in cytomegalovirus infection. TCRdb analysed the reads with MiXCR anew, one entry per CDR3 protein. Among approximately 500,000 distinct CDR3 sequences listed, more than 20% were seen once. The sample was PBMCs. These receptors were collected from a human donor in good health (CMV status not recorded). Some clones in this sample may be carry-over from other donors' samples.

The sample holds a few counts of this clonotype. The V gene is TRBV4-2, the J gene TRBJ2-7; 9 nucleotides align to TRBD2. The CDR3 runs 16 residues. V was clipped by 1 base and J by 2 bases; unmatched bases: 6. Germline CDR1 and CDR2: LGHNA and YNFKEQ. This chain's CDR3 is CASSQVSAGGPYEQYF. The DNA of the CDR3 is TGTGCCAGCAGCCAAGTGAGTGCGGGAGGGCCCTACGAGCAGTACTTC.

The V gene is TRBV4-2, the J gene TRBJ2-1; 11 nucleotides align to TRBD2. Germline V gene lookup returns CDR1 LGHNA and CDR2 YNFKEQ. The CDR3 runs to 19 residues. The ends lost 3 bases at V and 4 bases at J; junction bases unmatched: 14. Here the CDR3 reads CASSHSSELAGAKYNEQFF. As DNA, the CDR3 is TGTGCCAGCAGCCATTCTTCAGAACTAGCGGGAGCAAAGTACAATGAGCAGTTCTTC.

V is TRBV5-4 and J is TRBJ2-7; no reliable D call. The length of the CDR3 is 14 residues. V was shortened by 1 base and J by 7 bases, with 15 bases between the two germline ends. Germline V CDR1 and CDR2: SGHNT, YYREEE (reference sequence). The CDR3 DNA reads as TGTGCCAGCAGCTTGTGGGCTGCAGTTGGGGAGCAGTACGTC. Amino acid sequence: CASSLWAAVGEQYV.

This clonotype was recorded a few times. The chain employs TRBV12-3 or TRBV12-4 and TRBJ1-6; 8 positions agree with TRBD1. This CDR3 is 16 amino acids long. J lost 12 bases, V lost 6 bases, and 16 bases had no gene match. CDR3 loop: CASRASVAGGQGPLHF. CDR3 sequence (DNA): TGTGCCAGCAGGGCCTCGGTGGCAGGGGGCCAGGGACCCCTCCACTTT.

This clonotype was counted ten times or more. The V call is TRBV6-1, the J call TRBJ2-1, with 8 bases aligning to TRBD1. The J segment lost 8 bases and the V segment lost 3 bases, leaving 6 bases of the junction unmatched. The CDR3 sequence is 14 residues long. Germline V lookup: CDR1 MNHNS, CDR2 SASEGT. In DNA, the CDR3 is TGTGCCAGCAGTGAGACGGACAGGGTTGATGAGCAGTTCTTC. Residues: CASSETDRVDEQFF.

This clonotype was seen at least ten times. This sequence joins TRBV7-2 and TRBJ2-2; possibly TRBD1 or TRBD2 for D (5 bases each). This CDR3 contains 14 residues. CDR1 and CDR2 (germline): SGHTA, FQGNSA. Trimming took 3 bases from V and 7 from J, leaving 12 bases between them. CDR3 sequence: CASSFSFGGGELFF. CDR3 bases: TGTGCCAGCAGCTTCTCCTTTGGGGGCGGGGAGCTGTTTTTT.

This chain links TRBV12-3 or TRBV12-4 with TRBJ2-5, with 7 bases aligning to TRBD1. The CDR3 totals 13 residues. J was trimmed by 7 bases and V by 2 bases; bases with no gene match: 4. Here the CDR3 DNA reads TGTGCCAGCAGTTTAAAGGGGGCCGGGACCCAGTACTTC. The encoded protein is CASSLKGAGTQYF.

V usage is TRBV7-9 and J usage is TRBJ1-5; a weak D match, TRBD1 (5 bases). V was shortened by 5 bases and J by 4 bases, with 21 bases between the two germline ends. Germline CDR1 is SEHNR and CDR2 is FQNEAQ (reference sequence). The CDR3 length is 17 residues. The CDR3 DNA reads as TGTGCCAGCAGCCCTTCGAACGGGGGTCATGAAAATCAGCCCCAGCATTTT. This sequence encodes CASSPSNGGHENQPQHF.

The rearrangement joins TRBV20-1 to TRBJ2-1; D uncertain. The V end was cut by 3 bases, the J end by 5 bases, with 14 bases between. The CDR3 length is 14 residues. In germline, CDR1 is DFQATT, CDR2 SNEGSKA (reference sequence). CDR3 residues: CSASRQAANNEQFF. CDR3 in DNA: TGCAGTGCTAGCAGGCAGGCCGCGAACAATGAGCAGTTCTTC.

A few counts support this clonotype. The rearrangement joins TRBV12-3 or TRBV12-4 to TRBJ1-1; no reliable D call. The CDR3 is 12 residues long. Between the trimmed V and J ends, which lost 1 base and 8 bases, there was a span of 8 bases. The CDR3 here is CASSLGRQEAFF. For the CDR3, the DNA is TGTGCCAGCAGTTTAGGCAGGCAAGAAGCTTTCTTT.

The rearrangement joins TRBV12-5 to TRBJ2-5; 9 bases agree with TRBD1. CDR1 is LGHNT and CDR2 is FRNRAP in the germline V gene. The trim removed 4 bases at V and 5 bases at J, leaving 5 bases unmatched. CDR3 size: 14 residues. The CDR3 reads CASGSGQGSETQYF. CDR3 sequence (DNA): TGTGCTAGTGGTTCGGGACAGGGAAGCGAGACCCAGTACTTC.

This clonotype was picked up a small number of times. The gene calls are TRBV7-8 and TRBJ2-1; D uncertain. The CDR3 is made up of 12 amino acids. Germline loops: CDR1 SGHVS, CDR2 FQNEAQ. The V end was cut by 1 base, the J end by 7 bases, with 5 bases between. The CDR3 loop is CASSLVKNEQFF. The CDR3 bases are TGTGCCAGCAGCTTAGTAAAGAATGAGCAGTTCTTC.

This clonotype showed up just a few times. This chain connects TRBV20-1 to TRBJ1-5; the D gene is possibly TRBD1 (5 bases). This CDR3 has 15 residues. Deletions cut 3 bases from V and 3 bases from J, with 15 bases between. The germline V gene has CDR1 DFQATT and CDR2 SNEGSKA (reference sequence). CDR3 sequence reads: CSASAGGAPNQPQHF. CDR3 bases: TGCAGTGCTAGTGCTGGGGGTGCCCCCAATCAGCCCCAGCATTTT.

The chain uses TRBV12-5 and TRBJ1-2; D unresolved. CDR1 and CDR2 (germline): LGHNT, FRNRAP. V gave up 4 bases and J gave up 6 bases, with 9 bases separating them. This CDR3 has 12 residues. CDR3 coding DNA: TGTGCTAGTGGTTCGCATTTTAATGGCTACACCTTC. This gives the protein CASGSHFNGYTF.

This clonotype was seen at least ten times. The chain links TRBV7-2 to TRBJ2-2; the match to TRBD2 covers 9 bases. V dropped 2 bases and J dropped 5; count of bases not matched to a gene: 12. The CDR3 runs to 18 residues. CDR1 and CDR2 (germline): SGHTA, FQGNSA. CDR3 bases: TGTGCCAGCAGCTTATTTGCGGGAGGGCCGATGGGGACCGGGGAGCTGTTTTTT. Amino acids: CASSLFAGGPMGTGELFF. The full variable domain, in which reference TRBV7-2 and TRBJ2-2 provide the parts outside the CDR3, is GAGVSQSPSNKVTEKGKDVELRCDPISGHTALYWYRQSLGQGLEFLIYFQGNSAPDKSGLPSDRFSAERTGGSVSTLTIQRTQQEDSAVYLCASSLFAGGPMGTGELFFGEGSRLTVL.

This clonotype has more than one count but fewer than ten. The V and J genes are TRBV27 and TRBJ2-1; either TRBD1 or TRBD2 may fit D (6 bases each). The germline V and J ends were trimmed by 4 bases and 8 bases, with 33 bases remaining between them. The CDR3 length is 20 residues. From germline, CDR1 is MNHEY and CDR2 SMNVEV (reference sequence). The CDR3 here is CASSSTSIVWNFGGSDEQFF. The CDR3 bases are TGTGCCAGCAGTTCCACTAGCATAGTATGGAACTTTGGGGGCTCCGATGAGCAGTTCTTC.

This clonotype came up a few times. The chain carries TRBV7-9 and TRBJ1-1; unclear D gene. Germline CDR1 is SEHNR and CDR2 is FQNEAQ (reference sequence). V lost 7 bases to trimming and J lost 1 base, with 10 bases between them. This CDR3 spans 13 amino acids. This CDR3 is CASTIPPNTEAFF. The CDR3 DNA is TGTGCCAGCACCATCCCCCCGAACACTGAAGCTTTCTTT.

The sample holds a few counts of this clonotype. The V gene is TRBV15, the J gene TRBJ1-4; D is perhaps TRBD1 (6 bases). The germline V and J ends were trimmed by 0 bases and 8 bases, with 10 bases remaining between them. CDR1 LNHNV and CDR2 YYDKDF come from the germline V gene (reference sequence). The CDR3 length is 14 residues. Written as DNA, the CDR3 is TGTGCCACCAGCAGAGATGGGACAAAAGAAAAACTGTTTTTT. This translates into CATSRDGTKEKLFF.